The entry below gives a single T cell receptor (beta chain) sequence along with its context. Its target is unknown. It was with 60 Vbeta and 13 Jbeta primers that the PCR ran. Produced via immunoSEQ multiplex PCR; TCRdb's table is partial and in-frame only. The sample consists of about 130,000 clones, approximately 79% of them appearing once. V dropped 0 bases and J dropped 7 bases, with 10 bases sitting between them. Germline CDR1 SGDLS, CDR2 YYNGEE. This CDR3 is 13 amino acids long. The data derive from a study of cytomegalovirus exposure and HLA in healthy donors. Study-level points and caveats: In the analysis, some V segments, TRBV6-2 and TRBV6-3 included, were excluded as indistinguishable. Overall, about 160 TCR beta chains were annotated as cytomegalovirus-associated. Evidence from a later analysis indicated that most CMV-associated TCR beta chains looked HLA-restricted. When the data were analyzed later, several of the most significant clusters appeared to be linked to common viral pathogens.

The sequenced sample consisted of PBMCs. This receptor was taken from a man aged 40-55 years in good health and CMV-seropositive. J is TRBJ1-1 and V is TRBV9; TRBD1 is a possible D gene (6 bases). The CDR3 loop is CASSVGGRGEAFF. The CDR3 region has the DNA TGTGCCAGCAGCGTAGGGGGGCGCGGTGAAGCTTTCTTT.